The 12 T cell receptor beta chains in this list originate from one sample, sequenced in a study of beta chain features in type 1 diabetes. cDNA synthesis used the whole RNA isolate, giving expressed TCRB sequences. Clones were read by immunoSEQ multiplex PCR, and TCRdb kept only the in-frame ones, dropping some. The repertoire holds about 230,000 clones, with 9.6% as singletons. The sequencing sample was made of naive CD4+ T cells from blood. These receptor sequences come from a woman between 18 and 29 years old in good health.

This clone has more than one count but fewer than ten. The chain uses TRBV5-6 and TRBJ1-4; no clear D. CDR3 length equals 16 residues. The V and J ends lost 1 base and 0 bases respectively, with 10 bases between them. From germline, CDR1 is SGHDT and CDR2 YYEEEE. CDR3 amino acids: CASSLSGKTTNEKLFF. The CDR3 DNA follows: TGTGCCAGCAGCTTGAGCGGCAAGACAACTAATGAAAAACTGTTTTTT.

A few counts support this clone. The chain has TRBV7-2 and TRBJ1-2, with D maybe TRBD1 (5 bases). The V end was cut by 5 bases, the J end by 4 bases, with 11 bases between. Germline CDR1 and CDR2: SGHTA and FQGNSA. This CDR3 spans 13 amino acids. The CDR3 nucleotides read TGTGCCAGCAGCGAGGGGCGGGGCTATGGCTACACCTTC. As protein: CASSEGRGYGYTF. The full variable domain, rest sourced from reference TRBV7-2 and TRBJ1-2, is GAGVSQSPSNKVTEKGKDVELRCDPISGHTALYWYRQSLGQGLEFLIYFQGNSAPDKSGLPSDRFSAERTGGSVSTLTIQRTQQEDSAVYLCASSEGRGYGYTFGSGTRLTVV.

As concerns this clone: Other DNA sequences from this sample encode an identical CDR3 as well. The rearrangement uses TRBV30 and TRBJ1-5, with a weak D call TRBD1 (5 bases). V gave up 1 base and J gave up 4 bases, with 8 bases separating them. Per germline, CDR1 GTSNPN and CDR2 SVGIG (reference sequence). The CDR3 loop spans 13 amino acids. The CDR3 here is CAWSAQGNQPQHF. The DNA of the CDR3 is TGTGCCTGGAGTGCTCAGGGTAATCAGCCCCAGCATTTT.

This clone was counted only a few times. This sample also contains other DNA sequences that code for the same CDR3. The chain is built from TRBV6-1 and TRBJ2-7; D ambiguous. Germline values: CDR1 MNHNS, CDR2 SASEGT. V dropped 1 base and J dropped 4 bases, with 5 bases sitting between them. The CDR3 sequence is 12 residues long. CDR3 region: CASSEGRYEQYF. The CDR3 DNA follows: TGTGCCAGCAGTGAAGGCAGATACGAGCAGTACTTC.

The J gene is TRBJ1-5, the V gene TRBV15; 8 positions match TRBD1. Germline V gene lookup returns CDR1 LNHNV and CDR2 YYDKDF (reference sequence). The CDR3 contains 14 residues. Germline trimming cut 5 bases from V and 7 bases from J; bases unmatched to any gene: 7. CDR3 nucleotide sequence: TGTGCCACCAGCTTGACAGGGGTCGGGCAGCCCCAGCATTTT. As protein: CATSLTGVGQPQHF.

This clone appeared a few times. V gene TRBV6-1 combines with J gene TRBJ1-1; no clear D gene. The CDR3 is 15 residues long. Trimming cost V 5 bases and J 2 bases, with 15 bases left between them. Germline CDR1 MNHNS, CDR2 SASEGT. Here the CDR3 reads CASSSLSTPNTEAFF. CDR3 DNA: TGTGCCAGCAGTTCTCTAAGTACCCCTAACACTGAAGCTTTCTTT.

This chain joins TRBV2 and TRBJ1-1, with D unclear. Germline lookup yields CDR1 SNHLY and CDR2 FYNNEI. The CDR3 extends over 14 amino acids. The ends were cut back, 4 bases at V and 1 base at J, with 10 bases in the middle. The CDR3 nucleotides are TGTGCCAGCAGTGCCAATTTCCCGAACACTGAAGCTTTCTTT. It encodes CASSANFPNTEAFF.

This chain uses TRBV6-5 with TRBJ1-1; D is undetermined. CDR1 is MNHEY, CDR2 SVGAGI, per germline. CDR3 length: 15 residues. V shed 0 bases and J shed 1 base, with 9 bases lying between them. The CDR3 nucleotides are TGTGCCAGCAGTTACTCGAACCTGGCGAACACTGAAGCTTTCTTT. This encodes CASSYSNLANTEAFF.

This clone was seen only a few times. V is TRBV4-1 and J is TRBJ2-2, with D maybe TRBD2 (5 bases). Germline values: CDR1 MGHRA, CDR2 YSYEKL. CDR3 length: 18 amino acids. The V gene lost 2 bases and the J gene lost 3 bases, with 19 bases spanning the gap. In DNA, the CDR3 is TGCGCCAGCAGCCAACCTCTAGGGCTAGCTAAGGACACCGGGGAGCTGTTTTTT. This encodes CASSQPLGLAKDTGELFF.

The chain couples TRBV7-2 to TRBJ2-5; tentative D call: TRBD1 (5 bases). The germline gives CDR1 SGHTA, CDR2 FQGNSA. Trimming took off 1 base at V and 3 bases at J, with 6 bases between the two ends. The CDR3 has 13 residues. CDR3 nucleotide sequence: TGTGCCAGCAGCTTAGTCAGGGAAGAGACCCAGTACTTC. It codes for CASSLVREETQYF.

This clone was counted between two and nine times. The rearrangement links TRBV18 to TRBJ1-1, with 9 bases lining up with TRBD1. The CDR3 consists of 15 residues. The trim removed 4 bases at V and 4 bases at J, leaving 7 bases unmatched. Germline CDR1 KGHSH, CDR2 LQKENI. CDR3 sequence reads: CASSLLQGAGTEAFF. The CDR3 bases are TGTGCCAGCTCACTGCTACAGGGGGCTGGCACTGAAGCTTTCTTT.

This clone has more than one count but fewer than ten. The chain links TRBV6-1 to TRBJ1-2; 7 bases fit TRBD1. The CDR3 sequence is 15 residues long. Germline-derived CDR1 and CDR2 are MNHNS and SASEGT. V lost 7 bases to trimming and J lost 2 bases; unmatched junction nucleotides: 10. CDR3 bases: TGTGCCAGCACAACTATTGGCAGGGGGAACTATGGCTACACCTTC. It codes for CASTTIGRGNYGYTF.